These 7 T cell receptor beta chains came from one sample sequenced in a study of metastatic and nonmetastatic thyroid tumors. TCRdb re-called the PCR reads via MiXCR. Of roughly 10,000 clones listed, about a third are singletons. Before thyroid surgery, none of the patients had received any treatment. Input material: tumor tissue. These receptor sequences come from a female donor with papillary thyroid cancer or a benign thyroid nodule (not recorded which). Some clones in this sample may be carry-over from other donors' samples.

This chain connects TRBV5-8 to TRBJ2-7; perhaps TRBD1 as D (7 bases). V was clipped by 5 bases and J by 2 bases, with 20 bases between them. The germline CDR1 and CDR2 sequences are SGHTS and YDEGEE. This CDR3 is built from 16 residues. CDR3 bases: TGTGCCAGCAGAAAAATCAGGGGGACTTACCCCTACGAGCAGTACTTC. Amino acid sequence: CASRKIRGTYPYEQYF.

This clone showed up just a few times. The CDR3 is CASSIDNSGNTIYF. For the CDR3, the DNA is TGTGCCAGTAGTATAGACAACTCTGGAAACACCATATATTTT. The V call is TRBV19, the J call TRBJ1-3; D gene ambiguous. CDR3 size: 14 residues. Germline V gives CDR1 LNHDA, CDR2 SQIVND (reference sequence). V lost 0 bases to trimming and J lost 0 bases, with 3 bases between them.

V gene TRBV9 combines with J gene TRBJ1-3; the D is unclear. Germline assignment: CDR1 SGDLS and CDR2 YYNGEE. V gave up 2 bases and J gave up 0 bases, with 18 bases separating them. This CDR3 contains 18 residues. The CDR3 protein is CASSVGHGGPSSGNTIYF. The CDR3 DNA is TGTGCCAGCAGCGTGGGTCACGGAGGGCCGAGCTCTGGAAACACCATATATTTT.

The V call is TRBV7-2, the J call TRBJ2-5; 8 bases fit TRBD2. The CDR3 is 15 residues long. Trimming removed 0 bases from V and 0 bases from J; junction bases left unmatched: 0. Germline-derived CDR1 and CDR2 are SGHTA and FQGNSA. The CDR3 DNA reads TGTGCCAGCAGCTTAGCTAGCGGGAACCAAGAGACCCAGTACTTC. Translating it yields CASSLASGNQETQYF.

The CDR3 DNA reads as TGTGCCAGCAGCGAAGGATGGGGAGGAGAACCCCAGCATTTT. Protein: CASSEGWGGEPQHF. The chain employs TRBV7-2 and TRBJ1-5; D is uncertain. Germline CDR1 reads SGHTA; CDR2 reads FQGNSA. The CDR3 consists of 14 residues. V lost 5 bases to trimming and J lost 10 bases, with 18 bases between them.

Worth noting for this clone: Since a much larger clone is just one base distant, this may be a read error. The sample holds other DNA sequences that translate to the same CDR3. The rearrangement links TRBV10-2 to TRBJ1-3; D not certain. CDR1 WSHSY and CDR2 SAAADI come from the germline V gene. This CDR3 has 14 residues. Deletions cut 8 bases from V and 4 bases from J, with 15 bases between. The DNA for the CDR3 is TGCGCCAGCGCCTCCGGGAGCTCCGGAAACACCATATATTTT. The encoded protein is CASASGSSGNTIYF.

DNA of the CDR3: TGTGCCAGCAGTTACTCGGGCAGAAGAAACACCATATATTTT. It encodes CASSYSGRRNTIYF. The V call is TRBV6-2 or TRBV6-3, the J call TRBJ1-3; the D is unclear. This CDR3 region has 14 residues. Per germline, CDR1 MNHEY and CDR2 SVGEGT. Trimming removed 0 bases at V and 5 bases at J, with 8 bases between.